This T cell receptor (beta chain) stems from a study of blood T cells in healthy people across ages. About the study: Capturing about one barcoded beta molecule per two T cells was achieved by template switching.

On this clonotype itself: Its target is not known.

Researchers collected approximately 9.5 milliliters of peripheral blood from every single donor. Points from the study as a whole: In older individuals, TCR beta diversity per million T cells was lower, falling roughly linearly with age.

Then a second PCR, running roughly 7 to 11 cycles, was carried out with a sample-barcoded 5' primer and a J-beta primer mix. TCRdb fed the 5' RACE reads into MiXCR, producing one record per CDR3 protein. The sample yields 450,000 to 700,000 distinct CDR3 sequences, 25% to 30% seen once. The CDR3 is made up of 13 amino acids. Germline CDR1 reads DFQATT; CDR2 reads SNEGSKA (reference sequence). This sequence originates from a woman in her 70s in good health. V and J are TRBV20-1 and TRBJ2-1; maybe TRBD1 (5 bases). The DNA end favors TRBJ2-5, so the J call may be wrong. Sequenced material: blood. CDR3 in DNA: TGCAGTGCTGAGGACACCGGACAAGAGACCCAGTACTTC. This gives the protein CSAEDTGQETQYF.